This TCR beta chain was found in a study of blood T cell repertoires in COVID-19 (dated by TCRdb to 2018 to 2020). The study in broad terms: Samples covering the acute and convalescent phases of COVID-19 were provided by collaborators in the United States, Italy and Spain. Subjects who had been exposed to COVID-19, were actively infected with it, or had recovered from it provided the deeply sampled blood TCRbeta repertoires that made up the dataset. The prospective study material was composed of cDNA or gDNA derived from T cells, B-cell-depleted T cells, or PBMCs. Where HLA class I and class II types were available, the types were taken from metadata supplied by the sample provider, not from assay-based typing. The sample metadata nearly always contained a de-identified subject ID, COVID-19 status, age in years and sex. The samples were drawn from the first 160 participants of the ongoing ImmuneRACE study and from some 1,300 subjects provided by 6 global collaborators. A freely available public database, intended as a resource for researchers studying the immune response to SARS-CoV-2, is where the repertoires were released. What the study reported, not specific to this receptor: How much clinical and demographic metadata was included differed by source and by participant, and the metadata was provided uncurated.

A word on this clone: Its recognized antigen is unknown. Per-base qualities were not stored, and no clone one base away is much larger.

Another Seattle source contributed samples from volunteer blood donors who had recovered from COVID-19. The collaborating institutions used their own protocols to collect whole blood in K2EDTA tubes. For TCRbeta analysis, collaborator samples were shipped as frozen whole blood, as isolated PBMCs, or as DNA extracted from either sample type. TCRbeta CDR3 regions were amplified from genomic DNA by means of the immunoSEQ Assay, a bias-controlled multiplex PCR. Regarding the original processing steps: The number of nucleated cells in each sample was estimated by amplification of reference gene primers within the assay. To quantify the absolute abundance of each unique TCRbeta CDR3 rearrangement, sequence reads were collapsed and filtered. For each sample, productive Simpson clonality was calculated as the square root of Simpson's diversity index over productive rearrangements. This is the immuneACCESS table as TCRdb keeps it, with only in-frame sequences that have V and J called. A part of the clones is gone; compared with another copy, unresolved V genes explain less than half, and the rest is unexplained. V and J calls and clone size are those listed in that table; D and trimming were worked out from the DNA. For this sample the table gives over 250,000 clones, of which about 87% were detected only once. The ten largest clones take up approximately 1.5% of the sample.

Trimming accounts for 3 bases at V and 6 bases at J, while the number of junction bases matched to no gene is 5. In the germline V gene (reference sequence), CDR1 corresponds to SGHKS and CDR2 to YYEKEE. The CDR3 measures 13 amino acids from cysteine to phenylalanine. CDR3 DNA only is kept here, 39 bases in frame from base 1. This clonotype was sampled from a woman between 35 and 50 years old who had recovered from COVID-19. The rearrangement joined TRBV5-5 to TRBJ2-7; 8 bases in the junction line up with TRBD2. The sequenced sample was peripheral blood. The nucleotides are TGTGCCAGCAGCTACGGGGGGGCCGCCGAGCAGTACTTC. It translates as CASSYGGAAEQYF.